This TCR beta chain was sequenced for a study of shared clonotypes between healthy human individuals. Naive CD8 cells comprised CD45RO-negative, CCR7-positively selected cells, excluding terminally differentiated effector memory CD45RA+ cells. Study-wide findings and caveats: The authors sampled blood alone, and tissue repertoires likely differ. A small donor pool kept down the genetic and exposure-history diversity that was represented. Clonotype sharing across a few donors was observed for roughly 5% of naive CD4 clonotypes.

The data were produced by immunoSEQ multiplex PCR, yet TCRdb's version contains in-frame clones alone and is incomplete. The sample holds about 2 million clones, roughly 95% seen once. As to this clone: As yet, its antigen is unknown.

Material for sequencing was naive CD8+ T cells sorted from blood. The receptor's source is a man aged 18 to 30 in good health.

The CDR3 nucleotides read TGTGCCAGCAGCTTGCCTAGCGGGGGTCAGGAGACCCAGTACTTC. Its protein product is CASSLPSGGQETQYF. The chain recombines TRBV7-9 with TRBJ2-5; TRBD2 matches 10 bases. The CDR3 runs to 15 residues. Germline V gives CDR1 SEHNR, CDR2 FQNEAQ (reference sequence). V shed 3 bases, J shed 5 bases, and the junction held 6 bases outside the gene matches.